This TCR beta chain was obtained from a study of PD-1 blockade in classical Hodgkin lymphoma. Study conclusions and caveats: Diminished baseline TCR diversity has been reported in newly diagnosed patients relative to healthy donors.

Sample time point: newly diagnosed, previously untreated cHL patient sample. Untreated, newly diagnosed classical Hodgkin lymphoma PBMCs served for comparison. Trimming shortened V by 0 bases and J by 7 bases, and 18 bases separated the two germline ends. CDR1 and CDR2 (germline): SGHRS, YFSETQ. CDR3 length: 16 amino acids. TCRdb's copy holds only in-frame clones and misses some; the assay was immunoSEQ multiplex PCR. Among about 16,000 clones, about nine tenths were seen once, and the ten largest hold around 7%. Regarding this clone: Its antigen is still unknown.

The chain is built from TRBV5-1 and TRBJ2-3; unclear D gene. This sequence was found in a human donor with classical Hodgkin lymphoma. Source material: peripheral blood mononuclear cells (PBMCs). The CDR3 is CASSLEARSLRNTQYF. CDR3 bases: TGCGCCAGCAGCTTGGAGGCTAGAAGTCTACGGAATACGCAGTATTTT.